The clone carrying this T cell receptor (beta chain) showed up just a few times. The data originate from a study of graft-versus-host responses after intestinal transplantation. Produced via immunoSEQ multiplex PCR; TCRdb's table is partial and in-frame only. The data show roughly 4,000 clones, nearly 85% seen once. Germline CDR1 and CDR2: SGHTA and FQGNSA. V was trimmed by 0 bases and J by 3 bases, leaving 6 bases between them. This CDR3 spans 13 amino acids. Time point specified: postoperative day 105 after intestinal transplantation (dayNNNN = postoperative day). Lamina propria and intraepithelial lymphocytes were released by processing graft tissue.

J is TRBJ2-7 and V is TRBV7-2; D remains unclear. The source was ileum tissue, collected 105 days after intestinal transplantation. The source is a human patient who received an intestinal transplant, so some T cells may come from the graft donor. CDR3 sequence (DNA): TGTGCCAGCAGCTTAGCGGCTAGCTACGAGCAGTACTTC. Residues: CASSLAASYEQYF. The variable domain in full, completed from reference TRBV7-2 and TRBJ2-7, reads GAGVSQSPSNKVTEKGKDVELRCDPISGHTALYWYRQSLGQGLEFLIYFQGNSAPDKSGLPSDRFSAERTGGSVSTLTIQRTQQEDSAVYLCASSLAASYEQYFGPGTRLTVT.